The 23 T cell receptor beta chains reported below all come from one sample, sequenced in a study of CD8+ T cells in alopecia areata. Investigators isolated RNA and reverse transcribed it into cDNA to act as the sequencing template. TCRdb's table, derived via immunoSEQ multiplex PCR, lists solely in-frame clones and lacks some. Of 200,000 or so clones in the sample, 55% to 70% were seen once. Described treatment: oral pan-JAK inhibitor, 5-10 mg twice daily. The starting material was CD4+ T cells sorted from blood, obtained at week 24, from a patient treated with tofacitinib. The receptors come from a human donor with alopecia areata.

The CDR3 region has the DNA TGTGCCAGCAGCAAAAGTCCCAGCAATCAGCCCCAGCATTTT. Translating gives CASSKSPSNQPQHF. The rearrangement joins TRBV21-1 to TRBJ1-5. TRBV21-1 is listed as a pseudogene. The CDR3 has 14 residues.

This clone was detected a few times. V usage is TRBV7-9 and J usage is TRBJ2-3; D is unresolved. Germline V gives CDR1 SEHNR, CDR2 FQNEAQ (reference sequence). CDR3 length: 14 amino acids. The V end lost 2 bases, the J end lost 2 bases, and 8 bases lay between the germline ends. The CDR3: CASSLLLTTDTQYF. DNA of the CDR3: TGTGCCAGCAGCTTACTACTCACCACAGATACGCAGTATTTT.

The table lists this clone with a few counts. The genes are TRBV4-1 and TRBJ2-1; the match to TRBD2 covers 8 bases. V was clipped by 0 bases and J by 3 bases; unmatched bases: 4. From germline, CDR1 is MGHRA and CDR2 YSYEKL. The CDR3 is 16 residues long. The CDR3, as DNA: TGCGCCAGCAGCCAAGAGCAAGCGGGAGTCTACAATGAGCAGTTCTTC. Its translation is CASSQEQAGVYNEQFF.

The table lists this clone with a few counts. The V and J genes are TRBV4-1 and TRBJ1-6; perhaps TRBD1 as D (6 bases). Per the germline V gene, CDR1 is MGHRA and CDR2 is YSYEKL. V was shortened by 1 base and J by 8 bases, with 18 bases between the two germline ends. The CDR3 covers 17 residues. This chain's CDR3 is CASSQAPTGANDSPLHF. The CDR3 DNA follows: TGCGCCAGCAGCCAAGCTCCGACAGGCGCTAATGATTCACCCCTCCACTTT.

The rearrangement links TRBV15 to TRBJ1-5, with a possible D match to TRBD1 (6 bases). CDR1 and CDR2 from the germline V gene are LNHNV and YYDKDF (reference sequence). The CDR3 is 16 amino acids. V shed 0 bases and J shed 1 base, with 10 bases lying between them. The CDR3 coding sequence is TGTGCCACCAGCAGAGAAGGGGGGCTGAGCAATCAGCCCCAGCATTTT. Amino acid sequence: CATSREGGLSNQPQHF. Full variable domain (rest looked up from reference TRBV15 and TRBJ1-5): DAMVIQNPRYQVTQFGKPVTLSCSQTLNHNVMYWYQQKSSQAPKLLFHYYDKDFNNEADTPDNFQSRRPNTSFCFLDIRSPGLGDTAMYLCATSREGGLSNQPQHFGDGTRLSIL.

The V call is TRBV5-1, the J call TRBJ2-7; D may be TRBD1 or TRBD2 (6 bases each). The CDR3 totals 13 residues. Germline values: CDR1 SGHRS, CDR2 YFSETQ. V dropped 4 bases and J dropped 6 bases, with 14 bases sitting between them. CDR3 DNA: TGCGCCAGCAGCCGGGGGCCGGGGGTCGAGCAGTACTTC. Protein: CASSRGPGVEQYF.

The V gene is TRBV5-1, the J gene TRBJ1-1; D call uncertain. There are 15 residues in the CDR3. Germline V gene data show CDR1 as SGHRS and CDR2 as YFSETQ. V lost 0 bases to trimming and J lost 1 base, with 10 bases between them. CDR3 loop: CASSLAGRTNTEAFF. The CDR3 nucleotides read TGCGCCAGCAGCTTGGCAGGCAGGACGAACACTGAAGCTTTCTTT.

The genes are TRBV25-1 and TRBJ2-1; 11 bases map to TRBD1. Germline assignment: CDR1 MGHDK and CDR2 SYGVNS. The CDR3 covers 15 residues. V lost 6 bases and J lost 7; bases outside the gene matches: 8. CDR3 loop: CASSEDRGPWNEQFF. The DNA of the CDR3 is TGTGCCAGCAGCGAGGACAGGGGGCCGTGGAATGAGCAGTTCTTC.

The chain recombines TRBV13 with TRBJ2-2; 9 positions agree with TRBD1. Germline assignment: CDR1 PRHDT and CDR2 FYEKMQ (reference sequence). Trimming at V came to 5 bases and at J to 3 bases, leaving 10 bases not matched to a gene. The CDR3 has 17 amino acids. The CDR3 DNA follows: TGTGCCAGCAGCCGAAAACAGGGGGCGCTGGACACCGGGGAGCTGTTTTTT. Amino acids: CASSRKQGALDTGELFF. The whole variable domain, remainder taken from reference TRBV13 and TRBJ2-2, is AAGVIQSPRHLIKEKRETATLKCYPIPRHDTVYWYQQGPGQDPQFLISFYEKMQSDKGSIPDRFSAQQFSDYHSELNMSSLELGDSALYFCASSRKQGALDTGELFFGEGSRLTVL.

This clone turned up a few times. The J gene is TRBJ1-2, the V gene TRBV4-2; D remains unclear. V lost 4 bases and J 3 bases, leaving 15 bases between the germline ends. Germline assignment: CDR1 LGHNA and CDR2 YNFKEQ. CDR3 length: 15 amino acids. CDR3 DNA sequence: TGTGCCAGCAGCCTGCCGCGGACGGTGTACTATGGCTACACCTTC. It yields the protein CASSLPRTVYYGYTF.

The gene calls are TRBV29-1 and TRBJ2-1; D is ambiguous. CDR3 length equals 14 residues. CDR1 is SQVTM and CDR2 is ANQGSEA in the germline V gene. V was trimmed by 5 bases and J by 0 bases, leaving 11 bases between them. The CDR3 sequence: CSVTGVSSYNEQFF. The CDR3 DNA is TGCAGCGTTACTGGGGTTAGCTCCTACAATGAGCAGTTCTTC.

CDR3: CASSQRGPNQPQHF. The CDR3 DNA follows: TGCGCCAGCAGTCAGAGGGGCCCTAATCAGCCCCAGCATTTT. This chain joins TRBV23-1 and TRBJ1-5, with D possibly TRBD1 on 5 matching bases. TRBV23-1 is identified as an open reading frame with a role that is uncertain. Trimming cost V 3 bases and J 4 bases, with 10 bases left between them. This CDR3 is built from 14 residues.

V is TRBV9 and J is TRBJ2-1, with 8 bases lining up with TRBD2. Germline V lookup: CDR1 SGDLS, CDR2 YYNGEE. The CDR3 contains 15 residues. V was pared by 0 bases and J by 5 bases, with 4 bases of the junction left unmatched. CDR3 loop: CASSVGGSGDNEQFF. For the CDR3, the DNA is TGTGCCAGCAGCGTAGGTGGTAGCGGGGACAATGAGCAGTTCTTC.

This clone is a singleton in its sample. V usage is TRBV7-2 and J usage is TRBJ1-6; D call uncertain. The CDR3 runs to 13 residues. V dropped 2 bases and J dropped 8 bases, with 7 bases sitting between them. Germline CDR1 SGHTA, CDR2 FQGNSA. The CDR3 DNA follows: TGTGCCAGCAGCTTAAGAAGGGATTCACCCCTCCACTTT. Translation: CASSLRRDSPLHF.

This chain uses TRBV29-1 with TRBJ2-1, with TRBD1 as a possible D gene (5 bases). This CDR3 region has 11 residues. CDR1 SQVTM and CDR2 ANQGSEA come from the germline V gene. V was pared by 6 bases and J by 9 bases, with 12 bases between. The CDR3 reads CSVGRQGEQFF. The CDR3 DNA reads as TGCAGCGTCGGGCGTCAGGGTGAGCAGTTCTTC.

This clone was observed once. The CDR3 is CASPEGGQETQYF. CDR3 in DNA: TGTGCCAGTCCGGAGGGAGGCCAAGAGACCCAGTACTTC. V is TRBV2 and J is TRBJ2-5, with D possibly being TRBD2 (6 bases). The CDR3 is 13 residues long. The V gene lost 9 bases and the J gene lost 1 base, with 12 bases spanning the gap. Germline CDR1 SNHLY, CDR2 FYNNEI. Filled out from reference TRBV2 and TRBJ2-5, the complete variable domain reads EPEVTQTPSHQVTQMGQEVILRCVPISNHLYFYWYRQILGQKVEFLVSFYNNEISEKSEIFDDQFSVERPDGSNFTLKIRSTKLEDSAMYFCASPEGGQETQYFGPGTRLLVL.

The chain recombines TRBV2 with TRBJ2-3; D possibly corresponds to TRBD1 (5 bases). This CDR3 is 12 amino acids long. V lost 7 bases and J lost 4, with 9 bases in between. From germline, CDR1 is SNHLY and CDR2 FYNNEI. The CDR3 spells CASKTGPDTQYF. CDR3 nucleotide sequence: TGTGCCAGCAAAACAGGCCCAGATACGCAGTATTTT.

The chain joins TRBV6-5 to TRBJ2-6, with a weak D call TRBD1 (5 bases). CDR3 length: 15 amino acids. The germline V gene has CDR1 MNHEY and CDR2 SVGAGI. V was cut by 2 bases and J by 2 bases, with 7 bases left in between. The CDR3 protein is CASSYQGTGANVLTF. The CDR3 DNA follows: TGTGCCAGCAGTTACCAGGGAACTGGGGCCAACGTCCTGACTTTC.

This sequence joins TRBV30 and TRBJ2-3; 7 bases align to TRBD2. V was pared by 2 bases and J by 4 bases, with 6 bases of the junction left unmatched. The CDR3 loop spans 14 amino acids. The germline CDR1 and CDR2 sequences are GTSNPN and SVGIG (reference sequence). CDR3 region: CAWSSAGVADTQYF. Written as DNA, the CDR3 is TGTGCCTGGAGTTCTGCGGGAGTGGCAGATACGCAGTATTTT. Complete variable domain (other parts from reference TRBV30 and TRBJ2-3): SQTIHQWPATLVQPVGSPLSLECTVEGTSNPNLYWYRQAAGRGLQLLFYSVGIGQISSEVPQNLSASRPQDRQFILSSKKLLLSDSGFYLCAWSSAGVADTQYFGPGTRLTVL.

This rearrangement joins TRBV4-3 to TRBJ2-2; D possibly corresponds to TRBD2 (5 bases). Germline V CDR1 and CDR2: LGHNA, YSLEER. The V end lost 4 bases, the J end lost 6 bases, and 6 bases lay between the germline ends. The CDR3 is 12 residues long. The CDR3 here is CASSRGSGELFF. CDR3 in DNA: TGCGCCAGCAGCCGCGGGTCCGGGGAGCTGTTTTTT.

This chain joins TRBV7-3 and TRBJ2-5; no clear D. Germline CDR1 and CDR2: SGHTA and FQGTGA. The CDR3 sequence is 13 residues long. Trimming left V 0 bases short and J 5 bases short, with 7 bases between. The CDR3 reads CASSLTPQETQYF. CDR3 DNA: TGTGCCAGCAGCTTAACGCCTCAGGAGACCCAGTACTTC.

The chain is built from TRBV9 and TRBJ2-5; D unclear. V gave up 3 bases and J gave up 5 bases, with 8 bases separating them. The CDR3 spans 12 residues. The germline CDR1 and CDR2 sequences are SGDLS and YYNGEE. For the CDR3, the DNA is TGTGCCAGCAGCGCCAATGGGGAGACCCAGTACTTC. It translates to CASSANGETQYF. The full variable domain, in which reference TRBV9 and TRBJ2-5 provide the parts outside the CDR3, is DSGVTQTPKHLITATGQRVTLRCSPRSGDLSVYWYQQSLDQGLQFLIQYYNGEERAKGNILERFSAQQFPDLHSELNLSSLELGDSALYFCASSANGETQYFGPGTRLLVL.

The gene calls are TRBV30 and TRBJ1-5; 9 bases align to TRBD1. CDR1 and CDR2 (germline): GTSNPN, SVGIG (reference sequence). Losses at the gene ends were 3 bases for V and 9 bases for J; bases not matched to a gene: 9. The CDR3 sequence is 14 residues long. The DNA for the CDR3 is TGTGCCTGGAGAATGGGACAGGGTGTGGGGCCCCAGCATTTT. Residues: CAWRMGQGVGPQHF.